The 25 T cell receptor beta chains reported below all come from one sample, sequenced in a study of blood T cell repertoires in COVID-19. Libraries were prepared by immunoSEQ multiplex PCR; TCRdb keeps only in-frame clonotypes and omits some of them. The sample yields around 210,000 clones, around nine tenths seen once. The specimen sequenced was peripheral blood. The source is a man over 45 with COVID-19, enrolled during active disease.

The chain links TRBV11-2 to TRBJ2-7; TRBD1 matches at 10 bases. The CDR3 loop spans 16 amino acids. V was clipped by 5 bases and J by 0 bases; unmatched bases: 7. Per germline, CDR1 SGHAT and CDR2 FQNNGV. As DNA, the CDR3 is TGTGCCAGCAGCGCGATGGACAGGGGGACCTCCTACGAGCAGTACTTC. Protein product: CASSAMDRGTSYEQYF.

The V call is TRBV5-6, the J call TRBJ1-2; 10 bases align to TRBD1. The CDR3 contains 15 residues. Looked up from germline, CDR1 is SGHDT and CDR2 is YYEEEE. The junction had 4 bases not matched to a gene; V was cut back by 1 base and J by 4 bases. CDR3 sequence: CASSLPTGGVYGYTF. The CDR3 DNA follows: TGTGCCAGCAGCTTGCCGACAGGGGGCGTCTATGGCTACACCTTC.

This clone occurred once. The chain has TRBV14 and TRBJ2-3; D gene ambiguous. CDR1 and CDR2 from the germline V gene are SGHDN and FVKESK. The CDR3 has 14 amino acids. V dropped 0 bases and J dropped 4 bases, with 8 bases sitting between them. CDR3 sequence (DNA): TGTGCCAGCAGCCAAGATTTCCGGTCAGATACGCAGTATTTT. It is translated as CASSQDFRSDTQYF.

V and J are TRBV7-6 and TRBJ2-5; D might be TRBD2 (6 bases). Germline V lookup: CDR1 SGHVS, CDR2 FNYEAQ. The CDR3 contains 15 residues. Deletions cut 5 bases from V and 3 bases from J, with 16 bases between. The chain's CDR3 is CASSTVGGFEETQYF. The CDR3 DNA reads as TGTGCCAGCAGCACGGTGGGGGGATTCGAAGAGACCCAGTACTTC. The entire variable domain, with the rest obtained from reference TRBV7-6 and TRBJ2-5, is as follows: GAGVSQSPRYKVTKRGQDVALRCDPISGHVSLYWYRQALGQGPEFLTYFNYEAQQDKSGLPNDRFSAERPEGSISTLTIQRTEQRDSAMYRCASSTVGGFEETQYFGPGTRLLVL.

The rearrangement uses TRBV7-9 and TRBJ1-2; a weak D match, TRBD1 (6 bases). Looked up from germline, CDR1 is SEHNR and CDR2 is FQNEAQ (reference sequence). Trimming took 5 bases from V and 3 from J, leaving 25 bases between them. CDR3 length: 18 amino acids. CDR3 DNA: TGTGCCAGCAGCCCGAAATGGGCAGGGGCTACCTGGGACTATGGCTACACCTTC. It codes for CASSPKWAGATWDYGYTF.

This clone was seen just once. The rearrangement uses TRBV7-3 and TRBJ2-3; possible D gene TRBD1, 5 bases. The CDR3 totals 14 residues. V shed 4 bases and J shed 2 bases, with 10 bases lying between them. Germline V CDR1 and CDR2: SGHTA, FQGTGA. This CDR3 is CASSSGQPTDTQYF. The CDR3 coding sequence is TGTGCCAGCAGCTCCGGACAACCCACAGATACGCAGTATTTT. Full variable domain (rest looked up from reference TRBV7-3 and TRBJ2-3): GAGVSQTPSNKVTEKGKYVELRCDPISGHTALYWYRQSLGQGPEFLIYFQGTGAADDSGLPNDRFFAVRPEGSVSTLKIQRTERGDSAVYLCASSSGQPTDTQYFGPGTRLTVL.

V is TRBV28 and J is TRBJ2-7; D gene unclear. Trimming left V 3 bases short and J 3 bases short, with 6 bases between. The CDR3 extends over 12 amino acids. Germline values: CDR1 MDHEN, CDR2 SYDVKM. The CDR3 loop reads CASSLASYEQYF. The CDR3 DNA follows: TGTGCCAGCAGTTTGGCCAGCTACGAGCAGTACTTC.

The chain has TRBV5-5 and TRBJ2-7, with unresolved D. The V gene lost 0 bases and the J gene lost 7 bases, with 14 bases spanning the gap. This CDR3 is built from 14 residues. Germline CDR1 reads SGHKS; CDR2 reads YYEKEE (reference sequence). The CDR3 coding sequence is TGTGCCAGCAGCTTGGGGGCACGTCCTACGGAGCAGTACTTC. Amino acids: CASSLGARPTEQYF.

The chain has TRBV4-1 and TRBJ2-2; D is unclear. The CDR3 has 18 amino acids. Trimming took 5 bases from V and 0 from J, leaving 19 bases between them. The germline CDR1 and CDR2 sequences are MGHRA and YSYEKL. The CDR3 loop is CASSDVFWRRTNTGELFF. The CDR3 nucleotides are TGCGCCAGCAGCGATGTATTCTGGAGACGGACGAACACCGGGGAGCTGTTTTTT.

The V call is TRBV2, the J call TRBJ1-5, with 9 bases aligning to TRBD1. Germline lookup yields CDR1 SNHLY and CDR2 FYNNEI. The CDR3 consists of 13 residues. Germline trimming cut 6 bases from V and 7 bases from J; bases unmatched to any gene: 4. CDR3 loop: CASRGQGAQPQHF. In nucleotides, the CDR3 is TGTGCCAGCAGGGGACAGGGCGCCCAGCCCCAGCATTTT.

In this sample, this clone turned up once. V is TRBV28 and J is TRBJ2-1; the match to TRBD2 covers 11 bases. The germline gives CDR1 MDHEN, CDR2 SYDVKM. Trimming took 6 bases from V and 9 from J; bases not matched to a gene: 7. This CDR3 has 14 amino acids. Written as DNA, the CDR3 is TGTGCCAGCAGATTAGCGGGGGGGCCCGTTGAGCAGTTCTTC. Its translation is CASRLAGGPVEQFF.

As DNA, the CDR3 is TGTGCCAGCCGTGGGCGGGGCCTTGTGGATGAGCAGTTCTTC. It translates to CASRGRGLVDEQFF. This chain links TRBV5-6 with TRBJ2-1; D might be TRBD2 (6 bases). Germline loops: CDR1 SGHDT, CDR2 YYEEEE. Trimming pared 7 bases from V and 8 bases from J, leaving 19 bases between. CDR3 length equals 14 residues.

V gene TRBV11-2 combines with J gene TRBJ1-2; 8 nucleotides match TRBD1. Germline V lookup: CDR1 SGHAT, CDR2 FQNNGV. The length of the CDR3 is 13 residues. After removal of 5 bases from V and 7 bases from J, the junction contained 6 bases not matched to a gene. This chain's CDR3 is CASSPQGAGGYTF. CDR3 DNA sequence: TGTGCCAGCAGCCCTCAGGGGGCTGGTGGCTACACCTTC.

The gene calls are TRBV24-1 and TRBJ1-2; TRBD1 is a possible D gene (6 bases). CDR3 length: 13 amino acids. Deletions cut 4 bases from V and 10 bases from J, with 15 bases between. Per the germline V gene, CDR1 is KGHDR and CDR2 is SFDVKD. The CDR3 sequence is CATSDRGTTTYTF. CDR3 sequence (DNA): TGTGCCACCAGTGACCGTGGGACAACAACCTACACCTTC.

This rearrangement joins TRBV30 to TRBJ1-1, with 9 bases lining up with TRBD1. The CDR3 contains 12 residues. The junction had 4 bases not matched to a gene; V was cut back by 8 bases and J by 3 bases. Per the germline V gene, CDR1 is GTSNPN and CDR2 is SVGIG (reference sequence). CDR3 loop: CAAGQGYTEAFF. The CDR3 DNA sequence: TGTGCCGCCGGACAGGGGTACACTGAAGCTTTCTTT.

The rearrangement uses TRBV5-8 and TRBJ2-5; D is perhaps TRBD1 (6 bases). The CDR3 consists of 15 residues. The germline V gene has CDR1 SGHTS and CDR2 YDEGEE. The V end was cut by 0 bases, the J end by 6 bases, with 15 bases between. CDR3 in DNA: TGTGCCAGCAGCTTGGCAGGACAGTCTGTTCAGACCCAGTACTTC. The encoded protein is CASSLAGQSVQTQYF.

This chain links TRBV2 with TRBJ2-7; D might be TRBD2 (5 bases). V lost 5 bases, J lost 2 bases, and 13 bases lay in between. The CDR3 has 14 residues. Per germline, CDR1 SNHLY and CDR2 FYNNEI. The CDR3 is CASSQGLGAYEQYF. The CDR3, as DNA: TGTGCCAGCAGTCAAGGACTGGGAGCCTACGAGCAGTACTTC.

This clone came up once. The gene calls are TRBV9 and TRBJ2-5, with D tentatively TRBD1 (6 bases). The CDR3 consists of 15 residues. Germline V CDR1 and CDR2: SGDLS, YYNGEE. Trimming left V 4 bases short and J 5 bases short, with 18 bases between. As DNA, the CDR3 is TGTGCCAGCAGCCCGTCCACAGGGACCTGGGAGACCCAGTACTTC. It specifies CASSPSTGTWETQYF.

CDR3 nucleotides: TGCGCCAGCAGCCGCGGGGCAGGCATTAACTATGGCTACACCTTC. It encodes CASSRGAGINYGYTF. The chain links TRBV5-1 to TRBJ1-2; D might be TRBD1 (5 bases). V was pared by 4 bases and J by 1 base, with 14 bases between. CDR1 and CDR2 (germline): SGHRS, YFSETQ. The CDR3 covers 15 residues.

This clone showed up just a few times. The V gene is TRBV11-2, the J gene TRBJ2-7, with D maybe TRBD2 (5 bases). This CDR3 spans 19 amino acids. Trimming removed 5 bases from V and 0 bases from J, with 26 bases in between. From germline, CDR1 is SGHAT and CDR2 FQNNGV. In DNA, the CDR3 is TGTGCCAGCAGCCCAAATGCGGGCTTTTTGGGAGCATACTCCTACGAGCAGTACTTC. This sequence encodes CASSPNAGFLGAYSYEQYF.

V gene TRBV6-6 combines with J gene TRBJ1-5; TRBD1 agrees at 7 bases. This CDR3 is 16 amino acids long. Germline V CDR1 and CDR2: MNHNY, SVGAGI (reference sequence). The V segment lost 2 bases and the J segment 0 bases; nucleotides outside the gene matches: 4. The CDR3, as DNA: TGTGCCAGCAGTTACGCGACAGGGAGTAGCAATCAGCCCCAGCATTTT. It specifies CASSYATGSSNQPQHF.

The chain's CDR3 is CASSETSGTGGTEAFF. CDR3 nucleotide sequence: TGTGCCAGCAGTGAAACGTCCGGGACAGGGGGCACTGAAGCTTTCTTT. The chain has TRBV2 and TRBJ1-1; TRBD1 matches 11 bases. CDR1 and CDR2 (germline): SNHLY, FYNNEI. Trimming cost V 2 bases and J 4 bases; bases outside gene matches: 6. The CDR3 spans 16 residues.

This chain links TRBV5-1 with TRBJ1-4, with D tentatively TRBD1 (6 bases). Germline CDR1 is SGHRS and CDR2 is YFSETQ. V was cut by 1 base and J by 7 bases, with 11 bases left in between. This CDR3 is built from 14 residues. DNA for the CDR3: TGCGCCAGCAGCTTGACAGGGACCCGTGAAAAACTGTTTTTT. Protein: CASSLTGTREKLFF.

The chain has TRBV28 and TRBJ1-4, with 10 bases identical to TRBD1. With 3 bases clipped from V and 1 base from J, the junction kept 8 bases outside the gene matches. The CDR3 sequence is 18 residues long. Germline V gene data show CDR1 as MDHEN and CDR2 as SYDVKM. Here the CDR3 DNA reads TGTGCCAGCAGTTTCCTGGGACAGGGGTCAGGAACTAATGAAAAACTGTTTTTT. Translation gives CASSFLGQGSGTNEKLFF.

The chain joins TRBV5-4 to TRBJ2-3; the match to TRBD2 covers 8 bases. There are 15 residues in the CDR3. With V trimmed by 3 bases and J by 3 bases, 6 bases remained unmatched. CDR1 and CDR2 from the germline V gene are SGHNT and YYREEE (reference sequence). This chain's CDR3 is CASSYSGGGTDTQYF. The DNA of the CDR3 is TGTGCCAGCAGCTACAGCGGGGGCGGAACAGATACGCAGTATTTT. The entire variable domain, with the rest obtained from reference TRBV5-4 and TRBJ2-3, is as follows: ETGVTQSPTHLIKTRGQQVTLRCSSQSGHNTVSWYQQALGQGPQFIFQYYREEENGRGNFPPRFSGLQFPNYSSELNVNALELDDSALYLCASSYSGGGTDTQYFGPGTRLTVL.